This T cell receptor beta chain was identified during a study of T cell changes during pregnancy in multiple sclerosis. This clone was seen only once. Method: immunoSEQ multiplex PCR; TCRdb's copy keeps in-frame clones and lacks some. The data hold roughly 38,000 clones, with about 90% observed a single time. The TCR was taken from a female donor in good health, enrolled as a control in a pregnancy study. Sequences were derived from CD4+ T cells from peripheral blood mononuclear cells, sampled in the second trimester of pregnancy.

CDR3 protein: CATRGGVSGSYEQYF. DNA of the CDR3: TGTGCCACGCGGGGGGGGGTTTCCGGCTCCTACGAGCAGTACTTC. The V and J genes are TRBV6-6 and TRBJ2-7, with 9 bases lining up with TRBD2. This CDR3 has 15 residues. V shed 10 bases and J 0 bases; nucleotides not matched to a gene: 10. Germline values: CDR1 MNHNY, CDR2 SVGAGI (reference sequence).